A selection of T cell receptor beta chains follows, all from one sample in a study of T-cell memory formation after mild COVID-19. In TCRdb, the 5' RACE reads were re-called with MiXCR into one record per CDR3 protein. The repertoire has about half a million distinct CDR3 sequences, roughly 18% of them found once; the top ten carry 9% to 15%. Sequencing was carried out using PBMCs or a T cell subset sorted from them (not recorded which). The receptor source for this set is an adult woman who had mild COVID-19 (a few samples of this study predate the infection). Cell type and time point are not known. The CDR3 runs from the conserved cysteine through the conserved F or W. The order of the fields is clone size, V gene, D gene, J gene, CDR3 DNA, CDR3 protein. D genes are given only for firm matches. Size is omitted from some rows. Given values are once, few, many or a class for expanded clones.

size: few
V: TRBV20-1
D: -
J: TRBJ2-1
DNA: TGCAGTGCTAGAGATCCTAGCGTACGGGAGCAGTTCTTC
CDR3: CSARDPSVREQFF

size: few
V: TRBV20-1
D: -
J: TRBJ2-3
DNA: TGCAGTGCTAGAGGATCTGACACAGATACGCAGTATTTT
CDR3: CSARGSDTDTQYF

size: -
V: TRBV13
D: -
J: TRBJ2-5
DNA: TGTGCCAGCAGCTATCTCTCGGACCCGGATGGAGAGACCCAGTACTTC
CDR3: CASSYLSDPDGETQYF

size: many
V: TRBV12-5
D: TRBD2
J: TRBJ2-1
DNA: TGTGCTAGTTGGGGCCCTAGCGGGAGTCCTGGGGGTGAGCAGTTCTTC
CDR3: CASWGPSGSPGGEQFF

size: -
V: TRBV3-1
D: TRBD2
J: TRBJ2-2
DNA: TGTGCCAGCAGCCAGGCTAGCGGGAGGGTGAACACCGGGGAGCTGTTTTTT
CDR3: CASSQASGRVNTGELFF

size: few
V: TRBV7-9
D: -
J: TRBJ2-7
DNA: TGTGCCAGCAGCTTAGTGGTGGGGTTCTACGAGCAGTACTTC
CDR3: CASSLVVGFYEQYF

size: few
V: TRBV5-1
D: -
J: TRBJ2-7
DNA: TGCGCCAGCAGCTTGCAGAACGCCATACACGAGCAGTACTTC
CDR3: CASSLQNAIHEQYF

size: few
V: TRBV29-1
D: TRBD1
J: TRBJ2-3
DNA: TGCAGCGTGGGGGACAGGGTGTTCACAGATACGCAGTATTTT
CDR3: CSVGDRVFTDTQYF

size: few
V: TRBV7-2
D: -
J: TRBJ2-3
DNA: TGTGCCAGCAGCTCCACCCCTAACTATGATACGCAGTATTTT
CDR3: CASSSTPNYDTQYF

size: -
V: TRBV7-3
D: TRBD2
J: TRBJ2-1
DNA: TGTGCCAGCAGCTTAATCCCGACTAGCGGGATTCTAGAGCAGTTCTTC
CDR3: CASSLIPTSGILEQFF

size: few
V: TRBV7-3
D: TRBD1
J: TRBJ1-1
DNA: TGTGCCAGCAGCTCACAGGGGGCGGCTGAAGCTTTCTTT
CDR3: CASSSQGAAEAFF

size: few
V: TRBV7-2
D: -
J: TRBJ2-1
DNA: TGTGCCAGCAGCGTCTGGAGCGGGAAGGGGGATGAGCAGTTCTTC
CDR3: CASSVWSGKGDEQFF

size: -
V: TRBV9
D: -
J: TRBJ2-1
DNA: TGTGCCAGCAGCGTAGAGAACCGTTGGGATGAGCAGTTCTTC
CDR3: CASSVENRWDEQFF

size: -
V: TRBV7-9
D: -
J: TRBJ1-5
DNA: TGTGCCAGCAGCTTAGGGTCCAGGGCCAATCAGCCCCAGCATTTT
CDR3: CASSLGSRANQPQHF

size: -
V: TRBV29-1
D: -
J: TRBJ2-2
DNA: TGCAGCGTTTCCCCCCCTCGCGGGACCGGGGAGCTGTTTTTT
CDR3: CSVSPPRGTGELFF

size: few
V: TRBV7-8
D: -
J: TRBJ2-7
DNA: TGTGCCAGCAGCTGGACCGACCTTGACTACGAGCAGTACTTC
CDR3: CASSWTDLDYEQYF

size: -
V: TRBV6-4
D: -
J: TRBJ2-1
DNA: TGTGCCAGCAGTGCCGAGACAGGCTCCTACAATGAGCAGTTCTTC
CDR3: CASSAETGSYNEQFF

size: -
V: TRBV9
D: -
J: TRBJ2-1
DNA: TGTGCCGGCAGCGTAGCAGGGTTTGTGGGCTACAATGAGCAGTTCTTC
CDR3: CAGSVAGFVGYNEQFF

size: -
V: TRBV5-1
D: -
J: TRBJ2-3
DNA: TGCGCCAGCAGCTTTAAGAGCGCTAGCACAGATACGCAGTATTTT
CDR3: CASSFKSASTDTQYF

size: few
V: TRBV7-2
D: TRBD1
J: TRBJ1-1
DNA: TGTGCCAGCAGCTTAGGCGGGACAGCCACTGAAGCTTTCTTT
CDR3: CASSLGGTATEAFF

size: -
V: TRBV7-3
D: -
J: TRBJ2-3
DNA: TGTGCCAGCAGCTTAAGTGGAGGGGGGACCACAGATACGCAGTATTTT
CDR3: CASSLSGGGTTDTQYF

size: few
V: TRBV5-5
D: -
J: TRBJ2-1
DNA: TGTGCCAGCAGCCAGGGACTCGACACGGGGGTGGGGCAGTTCTTC
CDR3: CASSQGLDTGVGQFF

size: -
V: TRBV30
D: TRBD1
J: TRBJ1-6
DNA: TGTGCCTGGTCACAGGGGGGCTTTTATTCACCCCTCCACTTT
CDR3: CAWSQGGFYSPLHF

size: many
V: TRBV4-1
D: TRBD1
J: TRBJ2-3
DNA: TGCGCCAGCAGCCAGGTATTGACCGGGACAGGGCGTACAGATACGCAGTATTTT
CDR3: CASSQVLTGTGRTDTQYF

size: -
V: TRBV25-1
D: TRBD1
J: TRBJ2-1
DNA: TGTGCCAGCATGGGGACAGGGGGCATGGATGAGCAGTTCTTC
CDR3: CASMGTGGMDEQFF

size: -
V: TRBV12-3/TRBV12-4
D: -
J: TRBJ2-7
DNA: TGTGCCAGCAGTGAGGCTAGCTCCTACGAGCAGTACTTC
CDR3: CASSEASSYEQYF

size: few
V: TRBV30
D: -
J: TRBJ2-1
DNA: TGTGCCTGGAGTTTGTCCAATGAGCAGTTCTTC
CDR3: CAWSLSNEQFF

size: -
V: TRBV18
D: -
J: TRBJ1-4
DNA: TGTGCCAGCTCACCCCAGAGTAATGAAAAACTGTTTTTT
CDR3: CASSPQSNEKLFF

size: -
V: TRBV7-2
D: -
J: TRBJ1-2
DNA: TGTGCCAGCAGCTTAGACGGACTGGGGGGCTACACCTTC
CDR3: CASSLDGLGGYTF

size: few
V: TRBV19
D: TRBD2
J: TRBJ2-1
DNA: TGTGCCAGTAGTCCCTCCGCCGGGGGGGCGTACAATGAGCAGTTCTTC
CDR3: CASSPSAGGAYNEQFF

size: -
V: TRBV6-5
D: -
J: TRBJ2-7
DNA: TGTGCCAGCAGAGGGGGGGACGGGGCCTACGAGCAGTACTTC
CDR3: CASRGGDGAYEQYF

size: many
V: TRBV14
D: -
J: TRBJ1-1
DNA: TGTGCCAGCAGCCACAGGGGCCAGAACACTGAAGCTTTCTTT
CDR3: CASSHRGQNTEAFF

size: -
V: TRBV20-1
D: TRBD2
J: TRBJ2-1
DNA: TGCAGTGCTAGAGATGGAGCGGGAGCGGGTTACAATGAGCAGTTCTTC
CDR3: CSARDGAGAGYNEQFF

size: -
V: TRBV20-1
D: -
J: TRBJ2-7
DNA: TGCAGTGCTAGAATAACTAGAACCTCGCACGAGCAGTACTTC
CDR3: CSARITRTSHEQYF

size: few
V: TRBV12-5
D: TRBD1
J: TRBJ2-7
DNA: TGTGCTAGTGGTTTATCCGGGACAGGGGGCTACGAGCAGTACTTC
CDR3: CASGLSGTGGYEQYF

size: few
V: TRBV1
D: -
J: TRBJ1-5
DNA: TGCACCAGCAGCCAAGGGGACAGGGAGGGCAATCAGCCCCAGCATTTT
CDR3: CTSSQGDREGNQPQHF

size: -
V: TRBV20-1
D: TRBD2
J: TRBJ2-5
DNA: TGCAGTGCTAGATCCCTAGCGGGAGGAGGAGAGACCCAGTACTTC
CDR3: CSARSLAGGGETQYF

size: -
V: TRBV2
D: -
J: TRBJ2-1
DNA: TGTGCCAGCAGTGACGTGACTAGCTACAATGAGCAGTTCTTC
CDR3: CASSDVTSYNEQFF

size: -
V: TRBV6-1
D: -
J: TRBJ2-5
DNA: TGTGCCAGCAGTGAGGTGGGAACGAAGACCCAGTACTTC
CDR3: CASSEVGTKTQYF

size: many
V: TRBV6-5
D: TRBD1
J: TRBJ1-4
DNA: TGTGCCAGCAGCTCCCAGGACAGGACCGAAAAACTGTTTTTT
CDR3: CASSSQDRTEKLFF

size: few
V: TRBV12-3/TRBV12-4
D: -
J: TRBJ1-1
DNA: TGTGCCAGCATTCCAGGACTTATGAACACTGAAGCTTTCTTT
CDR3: CASIPGLMNTEAFF

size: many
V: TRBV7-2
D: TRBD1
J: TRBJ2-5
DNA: TGTGCCAGCAGCTTAGGGTGGACAGGGCTCCAAGAGACCCAGTACTTC
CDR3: CASSLGWTGLQETQYF

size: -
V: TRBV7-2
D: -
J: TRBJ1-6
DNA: TGTGCCAGCAGCCTTGGACGGAATTCACCCCTCCACTTT
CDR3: CASSLGRNSPLHF

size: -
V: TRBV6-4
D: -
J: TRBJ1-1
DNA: TGTGCCAGCAGAATCAACTCGAACACTGAAGCTTTCTTT
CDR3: CASRINSNTEAFF

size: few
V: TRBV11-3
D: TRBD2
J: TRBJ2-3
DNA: TGTGCCAGCAGCTTTGGTGCGGGGGAAGATACGCAGTATTTT
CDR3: CASSFGAGEDTQYF

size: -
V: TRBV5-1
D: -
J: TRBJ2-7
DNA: TGCGCCAGCAGCCCCCAGACACCGGCACTCTACGAGCAGTACTTC
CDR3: CASSPQTPALYEQYF

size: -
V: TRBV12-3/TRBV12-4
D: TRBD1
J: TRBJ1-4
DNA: TGTGCCAGCAGTAACGACAGGGAAAGTGAAAAACTGTTTTTT
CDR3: CASSNDRESEKLFF

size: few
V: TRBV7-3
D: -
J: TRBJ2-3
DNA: TGTGCCAGCAGCTTAGTACACACAGATACGCAGTATTTT
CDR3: CASSLVHTDTQYF

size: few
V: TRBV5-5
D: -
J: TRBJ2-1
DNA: TGTGCCAGCAGCTTGTGGACGACGCACTACAATGAGCAGTTCTTC
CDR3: CASSLWTTHYNEQFF

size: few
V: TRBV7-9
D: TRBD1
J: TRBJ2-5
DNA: TGTGCCAGCAGCTTAGCGCCCCAGGGGACAGGAGAGACCCAGTACTTC
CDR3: CASSLAPQGTGETQYF

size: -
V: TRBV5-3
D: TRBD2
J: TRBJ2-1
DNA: TGTGCCAGAAGCTTGCGAACTAGCGGGGGGTACTCCTACAATGAGCAGTTCTTC
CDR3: CARSLRTSGGYSYNEQFF

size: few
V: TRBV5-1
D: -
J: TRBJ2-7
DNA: TGCGCCAGCAGCTCGGGTGGGGGTAGCTCCTACGAGCAGTACTTC
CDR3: CASSSGGGSSYEQYF

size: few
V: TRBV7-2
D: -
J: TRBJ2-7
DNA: TGTGCCAGCAGCGCCCGAAGGGAAAGCGAGTGGTACGAGCAGTACTTC
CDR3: CASSARRESEWYEQYF

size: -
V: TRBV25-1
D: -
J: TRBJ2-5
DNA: TGTGCCAGCAGTGACTCCCCGGGGCTCTCTAGGGAGACCCAGTACTTC
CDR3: CASSDSPGLSRETQYF

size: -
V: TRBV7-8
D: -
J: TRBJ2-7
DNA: TGTGCCAGCAGCTTAGACCCTTCGGTGGGGAACGAGCAGTACTTC
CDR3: CASSLDPSVGNEQYF

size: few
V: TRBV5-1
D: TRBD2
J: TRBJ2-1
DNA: TGCGCCAGCAGCCTACGGCCACTAGCGGGGGGCAGGGATGAGCAGTTCTTC
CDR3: CASSLRPLAGGRDEQFF

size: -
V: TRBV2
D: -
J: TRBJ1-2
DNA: TGTGCCAGCAGTGACTTTGCCGCAGCGAATGGCTACACCTTC
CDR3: CASSDFAAANGYTF